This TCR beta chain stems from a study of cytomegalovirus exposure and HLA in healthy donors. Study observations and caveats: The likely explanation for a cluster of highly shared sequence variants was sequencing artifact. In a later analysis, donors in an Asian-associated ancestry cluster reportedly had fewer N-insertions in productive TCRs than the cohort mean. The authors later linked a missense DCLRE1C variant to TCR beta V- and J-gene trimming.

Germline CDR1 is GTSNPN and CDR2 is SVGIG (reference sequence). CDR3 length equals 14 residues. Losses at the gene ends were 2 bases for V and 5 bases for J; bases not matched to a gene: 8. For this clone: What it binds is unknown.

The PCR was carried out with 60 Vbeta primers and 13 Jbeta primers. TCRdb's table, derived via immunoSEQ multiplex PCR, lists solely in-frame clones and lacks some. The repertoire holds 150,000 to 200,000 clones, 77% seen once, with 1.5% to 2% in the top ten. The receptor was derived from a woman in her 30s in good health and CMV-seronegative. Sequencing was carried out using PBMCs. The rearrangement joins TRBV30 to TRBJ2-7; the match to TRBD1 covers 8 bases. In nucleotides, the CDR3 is TGTGCCTGGAGTTATCAGGCAGGGGGCAACGAGCAGTACTTC. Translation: CAWSYQAGGNEQYF.